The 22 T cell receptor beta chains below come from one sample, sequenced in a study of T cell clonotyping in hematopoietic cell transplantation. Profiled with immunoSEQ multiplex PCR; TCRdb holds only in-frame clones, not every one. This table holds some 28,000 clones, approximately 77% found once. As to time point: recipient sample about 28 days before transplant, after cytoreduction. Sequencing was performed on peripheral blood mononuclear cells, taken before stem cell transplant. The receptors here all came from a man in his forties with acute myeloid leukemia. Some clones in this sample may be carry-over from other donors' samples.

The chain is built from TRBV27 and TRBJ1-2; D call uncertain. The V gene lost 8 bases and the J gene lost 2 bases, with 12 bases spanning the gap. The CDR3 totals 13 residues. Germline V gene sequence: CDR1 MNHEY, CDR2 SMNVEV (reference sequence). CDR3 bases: TGTGCCAGCTGGGGTCACGGGAACTATGGCTACACCTTC. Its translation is CASWGHGNYGYTF.

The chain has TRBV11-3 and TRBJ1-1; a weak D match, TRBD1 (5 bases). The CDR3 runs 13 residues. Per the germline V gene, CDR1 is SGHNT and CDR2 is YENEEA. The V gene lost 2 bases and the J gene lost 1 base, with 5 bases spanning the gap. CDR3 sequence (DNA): TGTGCCAGCAGCTTACAGGGGAACACTGAAGCTTTCTTT. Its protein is CASSLQGNTEAFF.

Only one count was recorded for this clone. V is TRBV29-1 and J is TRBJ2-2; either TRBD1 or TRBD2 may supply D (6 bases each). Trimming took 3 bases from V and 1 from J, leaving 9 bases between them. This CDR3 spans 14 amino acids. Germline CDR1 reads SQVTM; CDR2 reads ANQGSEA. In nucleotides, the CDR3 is TGCAGCGTTGAGGGGGGCCTGAACACCGGGGAGCTGTTTTTT. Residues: CSVEGGLNTGELFF.

The CDR3 here is CATSRDGYGYTF. CDR3 sequence (DNA): TGTGCCACCAGCAGAGATGGGTATGGCTACACCTTC. This sequence joins TRBV15 and TRBJ1-2; no reliable D call. Trimming removed 0 bases from V and 5 bases from J, with 4 bases in between. The CDR3 consists of 12 residues. The germline V gene encodes CDR1 LNHNV and CDR2 YYDKDF (reference sequence).

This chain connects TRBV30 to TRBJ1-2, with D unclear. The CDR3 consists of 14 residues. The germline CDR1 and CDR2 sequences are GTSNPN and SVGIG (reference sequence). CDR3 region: CGGFYLEFKSGYTF. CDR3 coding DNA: TGTGGCGGATTCTACCTGGAGTTCAAGAGTGGCTACACCTTC.

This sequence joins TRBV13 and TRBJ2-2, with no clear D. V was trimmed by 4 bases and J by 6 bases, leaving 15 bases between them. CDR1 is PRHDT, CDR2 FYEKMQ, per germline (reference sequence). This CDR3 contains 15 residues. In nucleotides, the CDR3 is TGTGCCAGCAGCTCCGACCCCCTAGGGCCCGGGGAGCTGTTTTTT. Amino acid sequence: CASSSDPLGPGELFF. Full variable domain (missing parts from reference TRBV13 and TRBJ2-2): AAGVIQSPRHLIKEKRETATLKCYPIPRHDTVYWYQQGPGQDPQFLISFYEKMQSDKGSIPDRFSAQQFSDYHSELNMSSLELGDSALYFCASSSDPLGPGELFFGEGSRLTVL.

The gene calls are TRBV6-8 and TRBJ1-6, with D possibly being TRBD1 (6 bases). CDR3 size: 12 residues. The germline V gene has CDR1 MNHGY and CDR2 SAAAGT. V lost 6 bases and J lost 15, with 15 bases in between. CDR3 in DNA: TGTGCCAGCAGATCACAGGGTCTCGTCCTCCACTTT. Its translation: CASRSQGLVLHF.

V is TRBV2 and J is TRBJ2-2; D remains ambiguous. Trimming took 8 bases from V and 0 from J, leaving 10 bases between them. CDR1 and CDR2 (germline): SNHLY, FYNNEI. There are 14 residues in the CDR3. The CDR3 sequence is CASRGLANTGELFF. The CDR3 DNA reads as TGTGCCAGCCGTGGGCTAGCGAACACCGGGGAGCTGTTTTTT.

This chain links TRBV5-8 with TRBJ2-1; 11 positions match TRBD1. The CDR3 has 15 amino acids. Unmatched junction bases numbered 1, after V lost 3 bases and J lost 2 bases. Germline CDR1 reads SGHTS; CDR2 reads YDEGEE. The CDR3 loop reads CASSWDRGAYNEQFF. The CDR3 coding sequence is TGTGCCAGCAGCTGGGACAGGGGGGCCTACAATGAGCAGTTCTTC.

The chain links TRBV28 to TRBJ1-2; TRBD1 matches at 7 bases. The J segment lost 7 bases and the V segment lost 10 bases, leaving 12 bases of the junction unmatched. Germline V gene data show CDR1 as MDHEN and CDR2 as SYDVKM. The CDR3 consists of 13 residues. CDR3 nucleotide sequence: TGTGCCATCTACACTGCGACAGGGTTTGGCTACACCTTC. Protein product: CAIYTATGFGYTF.

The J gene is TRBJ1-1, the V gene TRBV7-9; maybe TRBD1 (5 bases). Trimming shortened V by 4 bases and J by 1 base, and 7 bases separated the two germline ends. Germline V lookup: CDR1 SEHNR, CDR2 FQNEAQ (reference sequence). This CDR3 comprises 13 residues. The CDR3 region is CASSSQGNTEAFF. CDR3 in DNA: TGTGCCAGCAGCTCTCAGGGGAACACTGAAGCTTTCTTT.

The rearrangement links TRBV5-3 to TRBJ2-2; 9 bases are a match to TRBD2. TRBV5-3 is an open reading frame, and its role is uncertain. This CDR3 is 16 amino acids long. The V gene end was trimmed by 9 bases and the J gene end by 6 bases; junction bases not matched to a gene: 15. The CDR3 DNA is TGTGCCAACCCCTACCAATGGCGGGGGGGCCCCGGGGAGCTGTTTTTT. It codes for CANPYQWRGGPGELFF.

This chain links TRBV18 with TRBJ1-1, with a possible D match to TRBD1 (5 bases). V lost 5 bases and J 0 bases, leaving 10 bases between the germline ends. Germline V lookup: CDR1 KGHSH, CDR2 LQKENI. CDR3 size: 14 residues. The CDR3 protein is CASSAGRMNTEAFF. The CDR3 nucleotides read TGTGCCAGCTCAGCGGGACGGATGAACACTGAAGCTTTCTTT.

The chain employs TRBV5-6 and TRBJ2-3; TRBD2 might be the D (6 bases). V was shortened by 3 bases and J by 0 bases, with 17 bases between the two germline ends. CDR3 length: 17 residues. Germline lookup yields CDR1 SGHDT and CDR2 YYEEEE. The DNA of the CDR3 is TGTGCCAGCAGCTCTCCCTGGGCGGGACTGAGCACAGATACGCAGTATTTT. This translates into CASSSPWAGLSTDTQYF.

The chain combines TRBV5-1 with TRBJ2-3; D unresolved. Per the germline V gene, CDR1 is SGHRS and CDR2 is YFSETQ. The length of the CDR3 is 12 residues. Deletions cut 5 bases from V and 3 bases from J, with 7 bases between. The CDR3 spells CASRLSTDTQYF. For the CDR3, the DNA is TGCGCCAGCAGGTTGTCAACAGATACGCAGTATTTT.

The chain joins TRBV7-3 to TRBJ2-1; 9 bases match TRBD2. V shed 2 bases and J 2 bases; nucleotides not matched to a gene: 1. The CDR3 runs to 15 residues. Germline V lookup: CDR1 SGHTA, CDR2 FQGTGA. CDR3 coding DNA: TGTGCCAGCAGCTTATTAGCGGGGGCCTACAATGAGCAGTTCTTC. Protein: CASSLLAGAYNEQFF.

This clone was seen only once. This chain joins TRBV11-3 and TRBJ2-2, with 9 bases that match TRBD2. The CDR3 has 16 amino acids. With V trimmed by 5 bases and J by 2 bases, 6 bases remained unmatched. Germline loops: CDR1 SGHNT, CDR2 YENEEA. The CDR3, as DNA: TGTGCCAGCAGCACCCGACTAGCGGAAAACACCGGGGAGCTGTTTTTT. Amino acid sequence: CASSTRLAENTGELFF.

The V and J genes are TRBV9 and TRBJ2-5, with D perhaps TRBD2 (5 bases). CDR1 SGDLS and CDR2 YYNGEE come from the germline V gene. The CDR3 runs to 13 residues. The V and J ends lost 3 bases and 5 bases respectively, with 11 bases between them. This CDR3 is CASSGNPGETQYF. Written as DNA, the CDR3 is TGTGCCAGCAGCGGGAACCCGGGGGAGACCCAGTACTTC.

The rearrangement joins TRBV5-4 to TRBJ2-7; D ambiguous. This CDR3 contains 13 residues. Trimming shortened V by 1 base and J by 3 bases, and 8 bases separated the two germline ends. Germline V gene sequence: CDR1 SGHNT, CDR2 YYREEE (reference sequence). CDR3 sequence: CASSLLGNYEQYF. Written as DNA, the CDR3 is TGTGCCAGCAGCTTGTTAGGTAACTACGAGCAGTACTTC.

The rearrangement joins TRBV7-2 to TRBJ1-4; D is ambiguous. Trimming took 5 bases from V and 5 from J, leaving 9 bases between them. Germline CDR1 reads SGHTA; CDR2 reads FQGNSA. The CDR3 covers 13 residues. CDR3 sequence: CASSDPPNEKLFF. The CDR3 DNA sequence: TGTGCCAGCAGCGACCCCCCGAATGAAAAACTGTTTTTT.

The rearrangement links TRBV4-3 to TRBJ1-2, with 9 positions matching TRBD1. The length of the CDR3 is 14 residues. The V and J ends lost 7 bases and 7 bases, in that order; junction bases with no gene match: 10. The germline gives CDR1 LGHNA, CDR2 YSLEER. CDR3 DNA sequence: TGCGCCAGCACCCGGGACAGGGCGGGTCCTGGCTACACCTTC. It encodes CASTRDRAGPGYTF.

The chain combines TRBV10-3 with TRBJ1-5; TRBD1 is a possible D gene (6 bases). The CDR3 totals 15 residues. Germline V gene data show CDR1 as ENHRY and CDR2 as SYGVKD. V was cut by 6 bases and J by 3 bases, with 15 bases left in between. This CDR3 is CAISMEQGYNQPQHF. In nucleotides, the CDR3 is TGTGCCATCAGCATGGAACAGGGATACAATCAGCCCCAGCATTTT.